The source of this TCR beta chain is a study (dated by TCRdb to between 2021 and 2023). Survey-level sequencing on the immunoSEQ platform was used to profile TCR beta chain repertoires. The authors' pipeline ran thus. Repertoire diversity was measured with the inverse Simpson index, and CDR3 amino acid length spectratypes and V-J pairing frequencies were compared. To annotate clonotypes specific to SARS-CoV-2, CMV, influenza A and EBV, TCR beta CDR3 sequences were compared against VDJdb. TCRdb took this table from immuneACCESS and kept in-frame rearrangements with V and J called. Such tables lack part of the clones; where checked against another copy, unresolved V genes explain under half of the gap, and the rest is unexplained. The DNA gave D and trimming, while V, J and clone size come from that table. Across this sample there are around 50,000 clones, with 80% to 95% seen only once. The top ten clonotypes cover roughly a tenth of the sample.

To note about this clone: Its binding antigen is unknown. No qualities accompany the bases; no much larger clone lies one base away.

For TCR beta sequencing, genomic DNA was taken from unsorted PBMCs, and those PBMCs had been isolated from peripheral blood. General study outcomes and caveats: According to the authors, more investigation is needed, including longitudinal sampling and evaluation of a control group.

Reading from cysteine to phenylalanine, the CDR3 counts 16 amino acids. Only the CDR3 DNA stays, 48 bases, in frame from base 1. For this chain, trimming is 5 bases at the V end and 4 bases at the J end, and the number of junction bases without a gene match is 10. For CDR1 and CDR2, the germline V gene lists SGHTA and FQGTGA. Sequencing was performed on PBMCs. The rearranged segments are TRBV7-3 and TRBJ2-1; 8 central bases correspond to TRBD2. The clonotype was recovered from a middle-aged man with rheumatoid arthritis. The sequenced DNA: TGTGCCAGCAGCCAACCCGGGAGGGGGAATTACAATGAGCAGTTCTTC. Translated, it reads CASSQPGRGNYNEQFF.